Sequencing of this TCR beta chain was carried out in a study of technical replicates of blood from several donors. Libraries were prepared by immunoSEQ multiplex PCR; TCRdb keeps only in-frame clonotypes and omits some of them. The table lists 60,000 or so clones, 97% of them singletons. The sample comprised T cells isolated from PBMCs. This TCR came from a human donor in good health.

The CDR3 spells CASSLGRGAFF. As DNA, the CDR3 is TGTGCCAGCAGTTTAGGTCGAGGAGCTTTCTTT. This sequence joins TRBV28 and TRBJ1-1; D gene ambiguous. The CDR3 totals 11 residues. V lost 2 bases, J lost 10 bases, and 8 bases lay in between. CDR1 is MDHEN and CDR2 is SYDVKM in the germline V gene.